These 32 T cell receptor beta chains originate from one sample sequenced in a study of control samples from healthy donors and cancer patients. Sequencing used immunoSEQ multiplex PCR; TCRdb keeps in-frame clones, though not all of them. The sample yields about 150,000 clones, about 93% seen once. Sequencing input: blood. The origin of the receptors is a middle-aged man in good health.

The chain is built from TRBV2 and TRBJ1-5; tentatively, D is TRBD1 (5 bases). Germline V gene sequence: CDR1 SNHLY, CDR2 FYNNEI. V lost 8 bases and J 10 bases, leaving 21 bases between the germline ends. CDR3 size: 14 residues. CDR3 in DNA: TGTGCCAGCGGTCCAGGGAGTGCCTTAGGCCCCCAGCATTTT. The encoded protein is CASGPGSALGPQHF.

The chain uses TRBV5-1 and TRBJ1-4, with D tentatively TRBD1 (5 bases). In germline, CDR1 is SGHRS, CDR2 YFSETQ. CDR3 length: 14 residues. V lost 0 bases, J lost 4 bases, and 7 bases lay in between. The CDR3 nucleotides are TGCGCCAGCAGCTTGGGCAGGGTTAATGAAAAACTGTTTTTT. This sequence encodes CASSLGRVNEKLFF.

The chain is built from TRBV6-5 and TRBJ1-2, with 10 bases identical to TRBD1. CDR1 MNHEY and CDR2 SVGAGI come from the germline V gene. J gave up 3 bases and V 6 bases, and 7 bases lay outside the gene matches. The length of the CDR3 is 15 residues. In nucleotides, the CDR3 is TGTGCCAGCAGGGGGGGACAGGGGATCCACTATGGCTACACCTTC. Its translation is CASRGGQGIHYGYTF.

This rearrangement joins TRBV30 to TRBJ1-1; 11 nucleotides agree with TRBD1. Germline V gene lookup returns CDR1 GTSNPN and CDR2 SVGIG (reference sequence). The trim removed 6 bases at V and 1 base at J, leaving 4 bases unmatched. CDR3 size: 14 residues. This chain's CDR3 is CACRTGGKNTEAFF. DNA of the CDR3: TGTGCCTGCAGGACAGGGGGCAAGAACACTGAAGCTTTCTTT. Filled out from reference TRBV30 and TRBJ1-1, the complete variable domain reads SQTIHQWPATLVQPVGSPLSLECTVEGTSNPNLYWYRQAAGRGLQLLFYSVGIGQISSEVPQNLSASRPQDRQFILSSKKLLLSDSGFYLCACRTGGKNTEAFFGQGTRLTVV.

The rearrangement joins TRBV7-2 to TRBJ2-5; a possible D gene is TRBD2 (6 bases). V gave up 3 bases and J gave up 5 bases, with 16 bases separating them. Germline V gene data show CDR1 as SGHTA and CDR2 as FQGNSA. The CDR3 runs 15 residues. CDR3 in amino acids: CASSFQTGVLETQYF. The CDR3 bases are TGTGCCAGCAGCTTTCAAACGGGAGTACTCGAGACCCAGTACTTC.

The chain recombines TRBV10-3 with TRBJ2-7; 10 bases map to TRBD1. The V gene's germline CDR1 is ENHRY and CDR2 SYGVKD. Trimming took 2 bases from V and 3 from J; bases not matched to a gene: 4. The CDR3 runs 15 residues. Here the CDR3 reads CAISEPGTGVYEQYF. In DNA, the CDR3 is TGTGCCATCAGTGAGCCGGGGACAGGGGTCTACGAGCAGTACTTC.

About this clone itself: An end of the junction does not agree with germline; a read error may underlie this. The chain has TRBV11-3 and TRBJ2-5, with D unresolved. Germline lookup yields CDR1 SGHNT and CDR2 YENEEA. The CDR3 runs to 10 residues. In DNA form, the CDR3 reads TGTGCCAGCAGCTTAGCGGGTTTCCACTTC. Translated, it gives CASSLAGFHF.

The J gene is TRBJ1-1, the V gene TRBV29-1, with 8 bases matching TRBD1. With 4 bases clipped from V and 4 bases from J, the junction kept 5 bases outside the gene matches. The germline V gene encodes CDR1 SQVTM and CDR2 ANQGSEA. The CDR3 consists of 13 residues. The CDR3 DNA follows: TGCAGCGTTGGCGCAACAGGGGGCACTGAAGCTTTCTTT. It yields the protein CSVGATGGTEAFF.

The count of this clone is one. V usage is TRBV10-3 and J usage is TRBJ2-7; possible D gene TRBD1, 6 bases. V dropped 4 bases and J dropped 0 bases, with 10 bases sitting between them. Per the germline V gene, CDR1 is ENHRY and CDR2 is SYGVKD. This CDR3 spans 14 amino acids. The CDR3: CAISARDTSYEQYF. CDR3 bases: TGTGCCATCAGTGCCCGGGACACCTCCTACGAGCAGTACTTC.

The V and J genes are TRBV10-3 and TRBJ1-5; D uncertain. The germline V gene has CDR1 ENHRY and CDR2 SYGVKD. CDR3 length: 14 amino acids. The ends were cut back, 10 bases at V and 1 base at J, with 14 bases in the middle. CDR3 nucleotides: TGTGCCACCTCGGTAAGTGGAAGCAATCAGCCCCAGCATTTT. This encodes CATSVSGSNQPQHF.

The V gene is TRBV7-3, the J gene TRBJ1-1, with D perhaps matching TRBD1 (5 bases). Germline-derived CDR1 and CDR2 are SGHTA and FQGTGA. The length of the CDR3 is 16 residues. V was trimmed by 0 bases and J by 0 bases, leaving 11 bases between them. The CDR3 DNA reads as TGTGCCAGCAGCTTAACAGGGGTGAACATGAACACTGAAGCTTTCTTT. Translation gives CASSLTGVNMNTEAFF.

This sequence joins TRBV4-1 and TRBJ2-1; D remains ambiguous. V was clipped by 6 bases and J by 7 bases, with 10 bases between them. The CDR3 spans 12 residues. Germline assignment: CDR1 MGHRA and CDR2 YSYEKL. The CDR3 protein is CASRGLRNEQFF. The CDR3 DNA reads as TGCGCCAGCAGGGGGTTGCGTAATGAGCAGTTCTTC.

This clone was counted once. The rearrangement links TRBV7-9 to TRBJ2-5; 9 bases fit TRBD2. The CDR3 contains 15 residues. The V gene end was trimmed by 5 bases and the J gene end by 2 bases; junction bases not matched to a gene: 6. Germline lookup yields CDR1 SEHNR and CDR2 FQNEAQ (reference sequence). The CDR3 protein is CASSPREGGQETQYF. CDR3 DNA: TGTGCCAGCAGCCCGCGGGAGGGCGGGCAAGAGACCCAGTACTTC.

The chain links TRBV29-1 to TRBJ1-5; TRBD1 might be the D (5 bases). The germline V gene encodes CDR1 SQVTM and CDR2 ANQGSEA. This CDR3 region has 15 residues. Trimming cost V 4 bases and J 6 bases, with 19 bases left between them. In DNA form, the CDR3 reads TGCAGCGTTGTACTGCAGGGAGGACACAGTCAGCCCCAGCATTTT. It encodes CSVVLQGGHSQPQHF.

The J gene is TRBJ1-3, the V gene TRBV5-5; D unresolved. The CDR3 runs 13 residues. The V gene lost 1 base and the J gene lost 0 bases, with 2 bases spanning the gap. CDR1 and CDR2 from the germline V gene are SGHKS and YYEKEE (reference sequence). The CDR3 bases are TGTGCCAGCAGCTTGTTCTCTGGAAACACCATATATTTT. This translates into CASSLFSGNTIYF.

CDR3 sequence reads: CASSQNQGNQPQHF. CDR3 bases: TGTGCCAGCAGCCAAAACCAGGGGAATCAGCCCCAGCATTTT. The chain has TRBV3-1 (or the pseudogene TRBV3-2) and TRBJ1-5, with a possible D match to TRBD1 (6 bases). Trimming took off 2 bases at V and 4 bases at J, with 9 bases between the two ends. Germline CDR1 is LGHDT and CDR2 is YNNKEL (reference sequence). The CDR3 spans 14 residues.

In this sample, this clone turned up once. The chain has TRBV11-1 and TRBJ2-3; 7 nucleotides match TRBD1. Trimming took 5 bases from V and 0 from J; bases not matched to a gene: 5. Germline CDR1 reads SGHAT; CDR2 reads FQDESV (reference sequence). The CDR3 spans 15 residues. The CDR3 loop reads CASSLLQGSTDTQYF. Written as DNA, the CDR3 is TGTGCCAGCAGCCTATTACAGGGGAGCACAGATACGCAGTATTTT.

This chain connects TRBV6-1 to TRBJ1-2; a weak D match, TRBD1 (6 bases). V lost 4 bases to trimming and J lost 7 bases, with 22 bases between them. In germline, CDR1 is MNHNS, CDR2 SASEGT. CDR3 size: 16 residues. This CDR3 reads CASSVFTGTSDSGYTF. The CDR3, as DNA: TGTGCCAGCAGTGTTTTCACCGGGACAAGCGACTCTGGCTACACCTTC.

This chain uses TRBV2 with TRBJ2-5; 7 nucleotides align to TRBD1. CDR1 is SNHLY and CDR2 is FYNNEI in the germline V gene. This CDR3 comprises 14 residues. Trimming took 7 bases from V and 5 from J; bases not matched to a gene: 10. For the CDR3, the DNA is TGTGCCAGCACCGGGGACAGCACGGCGGAGACCCAGTACTTC. It specifies CASTGDSTAETQYF.

V gene TRBV4-1 combines with J gene TRBJ2-6; D is unresolved. Germline CDR1 and CDR2: MGHRA and YSYEKL. There are 15 residues in the CDR3. V lost 5 bases and J lost 0, with 8 bases in between. CDR3 sequence (DNA): TGCGCCAGCAGCTATTTCCGCTCTGGGGCCAACGTCCTGACTTTC. Its translation is CASSYFRSGANVLTF.

The chain couples TRBV5-4 to TRBJ2-7; D is perhaps TRBD2 (5 bases). The CDR3 runs to 15 residues. Between the trimmed V and J ends, which lost 1 base and 2 bases, there was a span of 13 bases. The germline V gene encodes CDR1 SGHNT and CDR2 YYREEE (reference sequence). CDR3 nucleotides: TGTGCCAGCAGCTTGTTGAGGGAGACCACCTACGAGCAGTACTTC. This translates into CASSLLRETTYEQYF.

A note on this clone: An end of the junction does not agree with germline; a read error may underlie this. V is TRBV25-1 and J is TRBJ1-2, with 7 positions matching TRBD1. The CDR3 length is 12 residues. Germline assignment: CDR1 MGHDK and CDR2 SYGVNS. The CDR3 region has the DNA TGTGCCAGCAGTGAACAGGAGGGGGCGGTCGCCTTC. Protein sequence: CASSEQEGAVAF.

DNA for the CDR3: TGTGCCAGCAGCAATTCCCGGGGACAGGGGGTTGAGACCCAGTACTTC. Its protein product is CASSNSRGQGVETQYF. The chain is built from TRBV7-9 and TRBJ2-5, with 11 bases identical to TRBD1. Germline V gene lookup returns CDR1 SEHNR and CDR2 FQNEAQ (reference sequence). This CDR3 has 16 residues. With V trimmed by 5 bases and J by 5 bases, 10 bases remained unmatched.

The rearrangement links TRBV18 to TRBJ2-7, with no clear D. V was cut by 4 bases and J by 1 base, with 8 bases left in between. The CDR3 extends over 13 amino acids. CDR1 is KGHSH, CDR2 LQKENI, per germline. CDR3 region: CASSLGPSYEQYF. Here the CDR3 DNA reads TGTGCCAGCTCACTAGGACCTTCCTACGAGCAGTACTTC.

The chain has TRBV2 and TRBJ1-1; perhaps TRBD1 as D (6 bases). The V gene lost 8 bases and the J gene lost 8 bases, with 15 bases spanning the gap. CDR3 size: 12 residues. Per germline, CDR1 SNHLY and CDR2 FYNNEI. For the CDR3, the DNA is TGTGCCAGCGGGGGACAATCCAAAGAAGCTTTCTTT. Protein: CASGGQSKEAFF.

As DNA, the CDR3 is TGTGCCAGCAGCCAAGGTGTATATAGTTCCTACGAGCAGTACTTC. Protein sequence: CASSQGVYSSYEQYF. J is TRBJ2-7 and V is TRBV5-6; D is ambiguous. Trimming left V 4 bases short and J 1 base short, with 15 bases between. Germline V gene sequence: CDR1 SGHDT, CDR2 YYEEEE. This CDR3 has 15 residues.

This chain uses TRBV2 with TRBJ2-3; the D gene is possibly TRBD1 (5 bases). This CDR3 is 14 amino acids long. CDR1 and CDR2 (germline): SNHLY, FYNNEI. V lost 4 bases and J lost 2, with 10 bases in between. The DNA for the CDR3 is TGTGCCAGCAGTGGGGGCCAGCCCACAGATACGCAGTATTTT. Its protein product is CASSGGQPTDTQYF.

This clone was recorded only once. V gene TRBV10-2 combines with J gene TRBJ2-1; 8 bases line up with TRBD2. The ends lost 3 bases at V and 6 bases at J; junction bases unmatched: 13. CDR1 and CDR2 (germline): WSHSY, SAAADI. The length of the CDR3 is 17 residues. For the CDR3, the DNA is TGCGCCAGCAGTGACTTCGGACTAGCCCGCCAGGGCAATGAGCAGTTCTTC. Translating gives CASSDFGLARQGNEQFF.

V and J are TRBV5-4 and TRBJ1-2; TRBD1 matches 9 bases. V shed 5 bases, J shed 2 bases, and the junction held 4 bases outside the gene matches. This CDR3 is 14 amino acids long. Per germline, CDR1 SGHNT and CDR2 YYREEE (reference sequence). The CDR3 nucleotides read TGTGCCAGCAGTTCCGGACAGGGGAACTATGGCTACACCTTC. This gives the protein CASSSGQGNYGYTF.

The V call is TRBV11-2, the J call TRBJ2-7; 10 bases line up with TRBD2. CDR3 length: 15 residues. Germline-derived CDR1 and CDR2 are SGHAT and FQNNGV. Trimming removed 2 bases from V and 7 bases from J; junction bases left unmatched: 8. CDR3 sequence reads: CASSLLAGVPREQYF. DNA for the CDR3: TGTGCCAGCAGCTTACTAGCGGGAGTTCCGAGGGAGCAGTACTTC.

DNA of the CDR3: TGTGCCAGCAGCAAACGACAGGGCCCCCAGTTCTTC. Its translation is CASSKRQGPQFF. This sequence joins TRBV21-1 and TRBJ2-1; the table calls TRBD1, which could not be checked here. TRBV21-1 is given as a pseudogene. The CDR3 length is 12 residues.

This clone occurred once. CDR3 nucleotide sequence: TGTGCCAGCAGTATACAAATGAGAGGGAACACTGAAGCTTTCTTT. Its translation is CASSIQMRGNTEAFF. V is TRBV11-2 and J is TRBJ1-1; D gene uncertain. The CDR3 consists of 15 residues. V lost 6 bases and J 1 base, leaving 15 bases between the germline ends. CDR1 and CDR2 from the germline V gene are SGHAT and FQNNGV.